These 16 T cell receptor beta chains originate from one sample sequenced in a study of glioma-infiltrating T cells. Amplification of TCR alpha and beta CDR3 regions from RNA used iRepertoire nested multiplex PCR. MiXCR, applied by TCRdb to the multiplex PCR reads, yields one record per CDR3 protein. The sample records about 190,000 distinct CDR3 sequences, 30% to 40% being singletons. Material for sequencing was glioma tissue, nonneoplastic brain tissue, or PBMCs (not recorded which). The receptors were sampled from a human donor with low-grade glioma or glioblastoma, undergoing nonglioma brain surgery, or in good health (not recorded which).

In its sample, this clonotype was seen many times. The gene calls are TRBV27 and TRBJ2-7; D gene unclear. The V end was cut by 1 base, the J end by 5 bases, with 12 bases between. From germline, CDR1 is MNHEY and CDR2 SMNVEV (reference sequence). This CDR3 has 14 residues. CDR3 amino acids: CASSLYTASNEQYF. Here the CDR3 DNA reads TGTGCCAGCAGTTTATATACAGCATCGAACGAGCAGTACTTC.

The V call is TRBV19, the J call TRBJ1-3; the D is unclear. The germline CDR1 and CDR2 sequences are LNHDA and SQIVND (reference sequence). The CDR3 extends over 13 amino acids. Between the trimmed V and J ends, which lost 7 bases and 0 bases, there was a span of 7 bases. Here the CDR3 reads CASTYLSGNTIYF. The CDR3 DNA is TGTGCCAGTACATATCTCTCTGGAAACACCATATATTTT.

A remark on this clonotype: The junction does not match germline at one end; this may be a read error. The chain is built from TRBV24-1 and TRBJ1-2; 8 positions agree with TRBD1. CDR1 and CDR2 (germline): KGHDR, SFDVKD. The CDR3 spans 16 residues. CDR3 amino acids: CATSDGRTGSSYDYTF. Written as DNA, the CDR3 is TGTGCCACCAGTGATGGGAGGACAGGGAGCAGCTATGACTACACCTTC.

About this clonotype: This may stem from a read error, because a much larger clone lies one nucleotide away. The chain couples TRBV7-8 to TRBJ2-7; D not resolved. Germline V gene sequence: CDR1 SGHVS, CDR2 FQNEAQ. The CDR3 has 14 residues. The V and J ends lost 4 bases and 0 bases respectively, with 10 bases between them. The CDR3 nucleotides read TGTGCCAGCAGCTCGGCGGTTAGCTCCTACGAGCAGTACTTC. Encoded protein: CASSSAVSSYEQYF.

This clonotype was observed at least ten times. CDR3 in DNA: TGTGCCAGCGCGAGCGGGAGGGGGAATGAGCAGTTCTTC. This codes for CASASGRGNEQFF. The chain uses TRBV6-4 and TRBJ2-1, with 10 bases aligning to TRBD2. CDR1 is MRHNA and CDR2 is SNTAGT in the germline V gene. The CDR3 length is 13 residues. The junction had 5 bases not matched to a gene; V was cut back by 8 bases and J by 7 bases.

This clonotype was picked up many times. V usage is TRBV6-2 or TRBV6-3 and J usage is TRBJ2-1; D is unclear. The germline V gene encodes CDR1 MNHEY and CDR2 SVGEGT. The CDR3 is made up of 16 amino acids. V lost 6 bases to trimming and J lost 8 bases, with 23 bases between them. The CDR3 region is CASSPRPGPLLDEQFF. The CDR3 DNA reads as TGTGCCAGCAGCCCGCGGCCAGGCCCCCTTCTGGATGAGCAGTTCTTC.

This clonotype was observed at least ten times. The V gene is TRBV2, the J gene TRBJ1-1; a weak D match, TRBD1 (6 bases). The V and J ends lost 1 base and 3 bases respectively, with 12 bases between them. From germline, CDR1 is SNHLY and CDR2 FYNNEI. The CDR3 spans 15 residues. CDR3 nucleotides: TGTGCCAGCAGTGAAGACGGGACATCCTACACTGAAGCTTTCTTT. Amino acids: CASSEDGTSYTEAFF.

This clonotype was recorded at least ten times. The genes are TRBV5-4 and TRBJ2-3, with D uncertain. The CDR3 loop spans 14 amino acids. Germline values: CDR1 SGHNT, CDR2 YYREEE (reference sequence). V lost 7 bases and J lost 3, with 15 bases in between. The CDR3, as DNA: TGTGCCAGCTACTCAGGAGTACGAACAGATACGCAGTATTTT. Protein sequence: CASYSGVRTDTQYF.

Points on this clonotype: An end of the junction differs from the germline gene, which may be a read error. The gene calls are TRBV14 and TRBJ2-2; unclear D gene. Germline V lookup: CDR1 SGHDN, CDR2 FVKESK. The CDR3 has 15 residues. The CDR3 DNA sequence: TGTGCCAGAAGCCCCTCCCATCATTGGACCGGGGAGCTGTTTTTT. Translating gives CARSPSHHWTGELFF.

This clonotype was counted ten times or more. The CDR3 nucleotides are TGTGCCAGCAGTCAGGGATCGCGGGCTTTCTTT. Protein sequence: CASSQGSRAFF. The chain employs TRBV12-3 or TRBV12-4 and TRBJ1-1; D possibly corresponds to TRBD1 (5 bases). The CDR3 is 11 residues long. V shed 5 bases and J shed 11 bases, with 12 bases lying between them.

This clonotype was seen many times. V usage is TRBV25-1 and J usage is TRBJ2-1; D may be TRBD1 (6 bases). V was trimmed by 7 bases and J by 4 bases, leaving 23 bases between them. Germline V gene sequence: CDR1 MGHDK, CDR2 SYGVNS. The CDR3 is 17 amino acids. CDR3 DNA sequence: TGTGCCAGCACCGCCCCCCCCACAGGGAAGGTGTACAATGAGCAGTTCTTC. It encodes CASTAPPTGKVYNEQFF.

This clonotype was recorded many times. This chain uses TRBV20-1 with TRBJ2-1; D ambiguous. V gave up 5 bases and J gave up 4 bases, with 6 bases separating them. The CDR3 is 11 amino acids. Per germline, CDR1 DFQATT and CDR2 SNEGSKA (reference sequence). The CDR3 reads CSALEYNEQFF. As DNA, the CDR3 is TGCAGTGCTTTAGAATACAATGAGCAGTTCTTC.

Regarding this clonotype: At one end, the junction sequence differs from germline, possibly due to a read error. The V and J genes are TRBV27 and TRBJ2-3; the D gene is possibly TRBD1 (6 bases). The CDR3 runs 13 residues. Per the germline V gene, CDR1 is MNHEY and CDR2 is SMNVEV (reference sequence). The CDR3 loop reads CASRRTVTDTQYF. The CDR3 DNA reads TGTGCCAGCAGACGGACAGTGACAGATACTCAGTATTTT.

V usage is TRBV3-1 and J usage is TRBJ2-5; a weak D match, TRBD2 (5 bases). The germline V gene encodes CDR1 LGHDT and CDR2 YNNKEL (reference sequence). V was cut by 0 bases and J by 4 bases, with 18 bases left in between. The CDR3 runs to 17 residues. Here the CDR3 DNA reads TGTGCCAGCAGCCAAGATACACGGGGTGCAAACCCAGAGACCCAGTACTTC. It codes for CASSQDTRGANPETQYF.

In this sample, this clonotype turned up many times. This sequence joins TRBV4-1 and TRBJ1-2; D ambiguous. CDR3 length: 14 residues. Germline V CDR1 and CDR2: MGHRA, YSYEKL. Trimming left V 5 bases short and J 2 bases short, with 12 bases between. The CDR3 sequence is CASSFGPSNYGYTF. In DNA form, the CDR3 reads TGCGCCAGCAGCTTCGGACCGTCGAACTATGGCTACACCTTC.

Note on this clonotype: The CDR3 carries no conserved terminal phenylalanine or tryptophan, so it likely arises from a read error. The DNA is omitted, as the CDR3 cannot be located on it reliably, and the CDR3 follows TCRdb's listing. V and J are TRBV20-1 and TRBJ1-2; the DNA was not compared with TRBD1, the D call given in the table. Per the germline V gene, CDR1 is DFQATT and CDR2 is SNEGSKA (reference sequence). The CDR3 comprises 12 residues, both ends counted. CDR3: CSAPPSGGLNTL.